This TCR beta chain was identified during a study of T cells in Graves' hyperthyroidism and ophthalmopathy. At the level of the study: Specimen type is peripheral blood, collected at initial diagnosis prior to any treatment. Notes on the study in general: Ophthalmopathy was distinguished from stable hyperthyroidism by 13 V-J signatures.

In regard to this clonotype: Its antigen is still unknown.

In germline, CDR1 is SGHDN, CDR2 FVKESK. The CDR3 extends over 14 amino acids. Trimming removed 3 bases from V and 5 bases from J, with 13 bases in between. What was amplified from RNA transcripts were TCR beta CDR3 regions. The TCR CDR3 first-round RT-PCR relied on the HTBI primer set. TCRdb analysed the multiplex PCR reads with MiXCR anew, one entry per CDR3 protein. The sample lists some 740,000 distinct CDR3 sequences, 14% occurring once. V gene TRBV14 combines with J gene TRBJ1-2; no firm D call. This sequence originates from a woman aged 18-29 years with Graves' hyperthyroidism. Sequenced sample: blood. Here the CDR3 DNA reads TGTGCCAGCAGCCACAGGACTTACGGGTATGGCTACACCTTC. The encoded protein is CASSHRTYGYGYTF.